What follows are 15 T cell receptor beta chains derived from one specimen sequenced in a study of blood T cell repertoires in COVID-19. Here immunoSEQ multiplex PCR was the method, and the copy in TCRdb shows in-frame clones only, minus some. The data hold about 240,000 clones, with nearly 85% observed a single time. Material: peripheral blood. The receptors shown here come from a human donor in a cohort sampled during active COVID-19.

The rearrangement links TRBV10-2 to TRBJ2-3; D might be TRBD2 (7 bases). The V gene's germline CDR1 is WSHSY and CDR2 SAAADI. With 7 bases removed from V and 0 bases from J, the gap between germline ends came to 14 bases. CDR3 length equals 15 residues. As DNA, the CDR3 is TGCGCCAGCATAGAAGGGGGGGGCAGCACAGATACGCAGTATTTT. Translation gives CASIEGGGSTDTQYF.

Only one count was recorded for this clone. The chain combines TRBV12-5 with TRBJ2-1; TRBD1 agrees at 7 bases. This CDR3 contains 14 residues. Germline lookup yields CDR1 LGHNT and CDR2 FRNRAP. V trimming: 4 bases; J trimming: 5 bases; junction bases outside the gene matches: 5. The CDR3 sequence is CASGSGTGDNEQFF. DNA of the CDR3: TGTGCTAGTGGTTCCGGAACAGGGGACAATGAGCAGTTCTTC.

The chain carries TRBV7-2 and TRBJ2-3; 8 nucleotides line up with TRBD1. Germline V gene data show CDR1 as SGHTA and CDR2 as FQGNSA. The CDR3 spans 14 residues. Trimming cost V 2 bases and J 7 bases; bases outside gene matches: 5. CDR3: CASSLRQGMNTQYF. The CDR3, as DNA: TGTGCCAGCAGCTTAAGACAGGGGATGAATACGCAGTATTTT.

The V call is TRBV6-6, the J call TRBJ2-2, with 12 bases that match TRBD2. This CDR3 region has 18 residues. J lost 4 bases, V lost 5 bases, and 11 bases had no gene match. Germline lookup yields CDR1 MNHNY and CDR2 SVGAGI (reference sequence). The CDR3 loop reads CASSLQPSGGATTGELFF. The CDR3 DNA follows: TGTGCCAGCAGTCTACAGCCTAGCGGGGGGGCCACCACCGGGGAGCTGTTTTTT.

This chain connects TRBV7-2 to TRBJ1-1; D remains ambiguous. CDR3 length equals 14 residues. Germline loops: CDR1 SGHTA, CDR2 FQGNSA. Trimming left V 2 bases short and J 1 base short, with 8 bases between. CDR3: CASSLNYRNTEAFF. For the CDR3, the DNA is TGTGCCAGCAGCTTAAATTATCGGAACACTGAAGCTTTCTTT.

The chain uses TRBV6-1 and TRBJ2-7; 7 bases are shared with TRBD1. With 11 bases clipped from V and 2 bases from J, the junction kept 6 bases outside the gene matches. The CDR3 runs to 12 residues. Germline CDR1 reads MNHNS; CDR2 reads SASEGT. The chain's CDR3 is CACAGTAYEQYF. For the CDR3, the DNA is TGTGCCTGCGCCGGGACAGCCTACGAGCAGTACTTC.

The genes are TRBV19 and TRBJ2-3; 13 bases fit TRBD2. Germline CDR1 and CDR2: LNHDA and SQIVND (reference sequence). The J segment lost 4 bases and the V segment lost 11 bases, leaving 9 bases of the junction unmatched. The CDR3 sequence is 15 residues long. CDR3 loop: CASTRTSGSPDTQYF. Here the CDR3 DNA reads TGTGCCTCCACGCGGACTAGCGGGAGCCCAGATACGCAGTATTTT.

The chain is built from TRBV5-1 and TRBJ1-1, with no clear D. This CDR3 has 15 amino acids. Germline assignment: CDR1 SGHRS and CDR2 YFSETQ. V shed 3 bases and J shed 0 bases, with 12 bases lying between them. CDR3 bases: TGCGCCAGCAGCTCCCATAGCAACTTGAACACTGAAGCTTTCTTT. Amino acid sequence: CASSSHSNLNTEAFF.

The J gene is TRBJ2-4, the V gene TRBV18; TRBD2 matches at 10 bases. V lost 4 bases and J lost 0; bases outside the gene matches: 3. CDR1 and CDR2 (germline): KGHSH, LQKENI. There are 16 residues in the CDR3. The CDR3 DNA reads TGTGCCAGCTCACGGGGACTAGCGCTAGCCAAAAACATTCAGTACTTC. Residues: CASSRGLALAKNIQYF.

The genes are TRBV24-1 and TRBJ1-1; maybe TRBD1 (6 bases). The CDR3 is 15 amino acids. Germline V gene lookup returns CDR1 KGHDR and CDR2 SFDVKD. Trimming shortened V by 10 bases and J by 9 bases, and 26 bases separated the two germline ends. The CDR3 nucleotides are TGTGCCACGATGGAAGGGGGAAGGGGGTCACAAAAAGCTTTCTTT. Encoded protein: CATMEGGRGSQKAFF.

The chain recombines TRBV19 with TRBJ2-1; TRBD2 aligns across 11 bases. Germline V lookup: CDR1 LNHDA, CDR2 SQIVND (reference sequence). CDR3 length: 18 residues. Unmatched junction bases numbered 10, after V lost 4 bases and J lost 2 bases. The CDR3 loop reads CASSRTSGPTQTYNEQFF. For the CDR3, the DNA is TGTGCCAGTAGTAGGACTAGCGGGCCGACGCAGACCTACAATGAGCAGTTCTTC.

The chain carries TRBV24-1 and TRBJ2-5; 9 nucleotides match TRBD2. Trimming cost V 3 bases and J 4 bases; bases outside gene matches: 5. This CDR3 contains 15 residues. Germline loops: CDR1 KGHDR, CDR2 SFDVKD. CDR3 DNA sequence: TGTGCCACCAGTGATCCAGGAGCGGGGGGAGAGACCCAGTACTTC. This sequence encodes CATSDPGAGGETQYF.

This rearrangement joins TRBV6-5 to TRBJ2-1, with D perhaps matching TRBD1 (6 bases). The CDR3 length is 15 residues. The V and J ends lost 6 bases and 4 bases respectively, with 16 bases between them. The germline V gene encodes CDR1 MNHEY and CDR2 SVGAGI. The CDR3 DNA sequence: TGTGCCAGCAGCGTTTCCGGGACACAATACAATGAGCAGTTCTTC. The encoded protein is CASSVSGTQYNEQFF.

The V gene is TRBV28, the J gene TRBJ1-2; D gene unclear. CDR1 and CDR2 (germline): MDHEN, SYDVKM. The CDR3 has 13 residues. The V end was cut by 6 bases, the J end by 8 bases, with 16 bases between. The DNA of the CDR3 is TGTGCCAGCAGCTACCTCTCTAGGGAGGGCTACACCTTC. This codes for CASSYLSREGYTF.

The V and J genes are TRBV6-6 and TRBJ1-2; D remains unclear. Looked up from germline, CDR1 is MNHNY and CDR2 is SVGAGI (reference sequence). The CDR3 contains 13 residues. Trimming removed 5 bases at V and 1 base at J, with 8 bases between. CDR3 sequence reads: CASSPEGNYGYTF. CDR3 sequence (DNA): TGTGCCAGCAGTCCGGAGGGTAACTATGGCTACACCTTC.